Shown below are 11 T cell receptor beta chains from a single sample sequenced in a study of blood T cell repertoires in COVID-19 (dated by TCRdb to 2019 to 2021). Receptors were amplified or captured by the immunoSEQ multiplex PCR assay. TCRdb holds this immuneACCESS table with in-frame rearrangements only. Some clones are missing; in checked studies, unresolved V genes explain under half, and the rest has no known cause. Here the sample has under 350,000 clones; under 90% occur a single time. The top ten clones comprise approximately 1.8% of the sample. Material: peripheral blood. These TCRs come from a woman aged 25 to 39 with COVID-19, enrolled during active disease.

The J gene is TRBJ1-2, the V gene TRBV12-5, with 9 bases that match TRBD1. V dropped 1 base and J dropped 3; count of bases not matched to a gene: 3. The CDR3 contains 15 residues. CDR1 LGHNT and CDR2 FRNRAP come from the germline V gene. In nucleotides, the CDR3 is TGTGCTAGTGGTTTGGCAGGGACAGGGTACTATGGCTACACCTTC. Translated, it gives CASGLAGTGYYGYTF.

CDR3 in DNA: TGTGCCAGCAGCGACGCGACAGGGGCGCCTAACTATGGCTACACCTTC. Amino acids: CASSDATGAPNYGYTF. The J gene is TRBJ1-2, the V gene TRBV3-1 (or the pseudogene TRBV3-2); 8 bases are shared with TRBD1. Germline V gene sequence: CDR1 LGHDT, CDR2 YNNKEL (reference sequence). The CDR3 covers 16 residues. The V and J ends lost 5 bases and 0 bases, in that order; junction bases with no gene match: 8.

V and J are TRBV7-9 and TRBJ2-2; D may be TRBD1 (6 bases). CDR3 size: 13 residues. Germline lookup yields CDR1 SEHNR and CDR2 FQNEAQ (reference sequence). The V gene lost 5 bases and the J gene lost 7 bases, with 11 bases spanning the gap. Here the CDR3 reads CASSIQGDGELFF. The CDR3 nucleotides are TGTGCCAGCAGCATACAGGGTGACGGGGAGCTGTTTTTT. Together with reference TRBV7-9 and TRBJ2-2, the CDR3 gives the full variable domain: DTGVSQNPRHKITKRGQNVTFRCDPISEHNRLYWYRQTLGQGPEFLTYFQNEAQLEKSRLLSDRFSAERPKGSFSTLEIQRTEQGDSAMYLCASSIQGDGELFFGEGSRLTVL.

V usage is TRBV29-1 and J usage is TRBJ2-1, with 7 bases fitting TRBD1. V gave up 7 bases and J gave up 2 bases; unmatched junction bases: 2. In germline, CDR1 is SQVTM, CDR2 ANQGSEA. The CDR3 is 12 residues long. In nucleotides, the CDR3 is TGCAGCGGGGACAGAACCTACAATGAGCAGTTCTTC. Translation gives CSGDRTYNEQFF.

This clone has just a few counts. The CDR3, as DNA: TGCGCCAGCAGCCAGGGCGACAGGGGGCTGGGCTACACCTTC. Its translation is CASSQGDRGLGYTF. V gene TRBV4-1 combines with J gene TRBJ1-2; TRBD1 aligns across 10 bases. CDR3 length: 14 amino acids. Per the germline V gene, CDR1 is MGHRA and CDR2 is YSYEKL. V trimming: 3 bases; J trimming: 8 bases; junction bases outside the gene matches: 6.

The J gene is TRBJ2-2, the V gene TRBV6-2 or TRBV6-3; D perhaps matches TRBD2 (5 bases). V was clipped by 3 bases and J by 4 bases, with 9 bases between them. In germline, CDR1 is MNHEY, CDR2 SVGEGT. The CDR3 has 14 amino acids. The CDR3 DNA is TGTGCCAGCAGTTATGTAAGCGGCACCGGGGAGCTGTTTTTT. Protein product: CASSYVSGTGELFF.

The J gene is TRBJ2-5, the V gene TRBV6-1; no definite D call. The V end was cut by 2 bases, the J end by 7 bases, with 11 bases between. The CDR3 spans 13 residues. The germline V gene encodes CDR1 MNHNS and CDR2 SASEGT. CDR3 loop: CASSESNLRTQYF. The CDR3 region has the DNA TGTGCCAGCAGTGAATCTAATTTACGGACCCAGTACTTC.

CDR3 DNA: TGTGCCAGCAGTGAGCAGGGACAGGGGTTACCTGAAGCTTTCTTT. Translated: CASSEQGQGLPEAFF. V usage is TRBV6-1 and J usage is TRBJ1-1, with 10 nucleotides matching TRBD1. Trimming at V came to 3 bases and at J to 6 bases, leaving 7 bases not matched to a gene. Germline CDR1 and CDR2: MNHNS and SASEGT. The CDR3 is 15 residues long.

The rearrangement uses TRBV18 and TRBJ2-7; 8 nucleotides line up with TRBD1. The CDR3 sequence is 16 residues long. CDR1 and CDR2 from the germline V gene are KGHSH and LQKENI. V trimming: 3 bases; J trimming: 2 bases; junction bases outside the gene matches: 9. This CDR3 reads CASSPTRDRRTYEQYV. The CDR3 coding sequence is TGTGCCAGCTCACCTACCCGGGACAGGAGAACCTACGAGCAGTACGTC.

This clone was observed once. This chain joins TRBV7-9 and TRBJ2-7; 8 bases align to TRBD1. V lost 6 bases and J lost 5; bases outside the gene matches: 15. The length of the CDR3 is 16 residues. Germline CDR1 is SEHNR and CDR2 is FQNEAQ (reference sequence). The CDR3 spells CASRRDPGGHRNEQYF. CDR3 bases: TGTGCCAGCAGACGAGACCCAGGGGGCCATCGGAACGAGCAGTACTTC. Looking up the rest from reference TRBV7-9 and TRBJ2-7 gives the full variable domain: DTGVSQNPRHKITKRGQNVTFRCDPISEHNRLYWYRQTLGQGPEFLTYFQNEAQLEKSRLLSDRFSAERPKGSFSTLEIQRTEQGDSAMYLCASRRDPGGHRNEQYFGPGTRLTVT.

J is TRBJ2-3 and V is TRBV27; 8 nucleotides agree with TRBD2. This CDR3 has 13 residues. Germline CDR1 and CDR2: MNHEY and SMNVEV (reference sequence). With V trimmed by 5 bases and J by 5 bases, 3 bases remained unmatched. CDR3 sequence reads: CASSRGGGDTQYF. The CDR3 bases are TGTGCCAGCAGTCGGGGGGGCGGAGATACGCAGTATTTT.